This is a list of T cell receptor beta chains from one sample in a study of blood T cell repertoires in COVID-19. Data came from immunoSEQ multiplex PCR; TCRdb stores just in-frame clones and leaves some out. Here the sample spans about 48,000 clones, approximately 87% being singletons. What was sequenced was peripheral blood. Receptors were obtained from a human donor in a cohort sampled during active COVID-19. CDR3s include the opening cysteine and the closing phenylalanine or tryptophan. The D gene is left open where the match is weak. Not all rows give a size; the values are once, few, many and, for expanded clones, a class.

d_call clone_size j_call v_call cdr3_aa cdr3_nt
- - TRBJ1-1 TRBV4-1 CASSQDRGSEAFF TGCGCCAGCAGCCAAGATAGAGGGTCTGAAGCTTTCTTT
- - TRBJ1-1 TRBV19 CASSSPRGEGTEAFF TGTGCCAGTAGTTCTCCCAGGGGCGAGGGCACTGAAGCTTTCTTT
TRBD2 - TRBJ2-7 TRBV3-1/TRBV3-2 CASSPTAGDGYEQYF TGTGCCAGCAGCCCCACCGCGGGGGATGGCTACGAGCAGTACTTC
TRBD1 - TRBJ2-7 TRBV18 CASSTGQGPYEQYF TGTGCCAGCTCAACTGGACAGGGGCCCTACGAGCAGTACTTC
TRBD2 - TRBJ2-7 TRBV29-1 CGVSGGITYEQYF TGCGGAGTCAGCGGGGGGATAACCTACGAGCAGTACTTC
- - TRBJ1-6 TRBV30 CAFRHTNSPLHF TGTGCCTTTCGACATACGAATTCACCCCTCCACTTT
TRBD2 - TRBJ2-7 TRBV29-1 CSVEVASGGAEYEQYF TGCAGCGTTGAAGTCGCTAGCGGGGGGGCAGAATACGAGCAGTACTTC
TRBD1 - TRBJ1-2 TRBV5-6 CASSSTGALFKANYGYTF TGTGCCAGCAGCTCGACAGGGGCCCTCTTTAAAGCTAACTATGGCTACACCTTC
- - TRBJ1-1 TRBV7-3 CASRYPGNTEAFF TGTGCCAGCAGATACCCAGGAAATACTGAAGCTTTCTTT
- - TRBJ2-6 TRBV5-4 CASRDPTGHSGANVLTF TGTGCCAGCAGAGACCCAACAGGCCACTCTGGGGCCAACGTCCTGACTTTC
TRBD2 - TRBJ2-7 TRBV6-6 CASSQFDSLAGSGYF TGTGCCAGCAGTCAATTCGACTCGCTAGCGGGTTCGGGGTACTTC
- - TRBJ2-3 TRBV12-3/TRBV12-4 CASSQRTMTQYF TGTGCCAGCAGCCAGAGGACTATGACGCAGTATTTT
TRBD2 once TRBJ2-7 TRBV11-2 CASSLSGTSLFEQYF TGTGCCAGCAGCTTATCCGGGACTAGCCTTTTCGAGCAGTACTTC
TRBD2 - TRBJ2-7 TRBV30 CAWSVRSGGFYEQYF TGTGCCTGGAGTGTGAGAAGCGGGGGGTTCTACGAGCAGTACTTC
- - TRBJ2-2 TRBV18 CASSPRKGEKRNTGELFF TGTGCCAGCTCACCACGAAAGGGAGAGAAGCGAAACACCGGGGAGCTGTTTTTT
- - TRBJ2-2 TRBV19 CASSTSGELFF TGTGCCAGTAGTACCAGCGGGGAGCTGTTTTTT
- - TRBJ2-7 TRBV2 CASSPRGSSYEQYF TGTGCCAGCAGCCCTAGGGGGTCATCCTACGAGCAGTACTTC
- once TRBJ2-6 TRBV11-2 CASSLGVVSGANVLTF TGTGCCAGCAGCTTAGGCGTAGTTTCTGGGGCCAACGTCCTGACTTTC
- - TRBJ1-6 TRBV9 CASSVDPRGNSPLHF TGTGCCAGCAGCGTAGATCCGCGCGGGAATTCACCCCTCCACTTT
- - TRBJ1-1 TRBV20-1 CSASRGIGNTEAFF TGCAGTGCTAGTAGGGGAATCGGGAACACTGAAGCTTTCTTT
- - TRBJ1-1 TRBV2 CARKGDNTEAFF TGTGCCAGAAAGGGAGATAACACTGAAGCTTTCTTT
- - TRBJ2-7 TRBV11-2 CASSLGNRLFSYEQYF TGTGCCAGCAGCTTAGGGAACAGGCTCTTCTCCTACGAGCAGTACTTC
- - TRBJ1-1 TRBV19 CASIPREATEAFF TGTGCCAGTATCCCCAGGGAGGCTACTGAAGCTTTCTTT
TRBD1 - TRBJ2-7 TRBV29-1 CSGQVLEEQYF TGCTCGGGACAGGTTTTGGAGGAGCAGTACTTC
TRBD1 once TRBJ2-7 TRBV3-1/TRBV3-2 CASSQGDRAHEQYF TGTGCCAGCAGCCAAGGGGACAGGGCTCACGAGCAGTACTTC
- - TRBJ1-4 TRBV2 CASKSQGSTGEKLFF TGTGCCAGCAAATCGCAGGGGAGCACCGGTGAAAAACTGTTTTTT
TRBD2 - TRBJ2-1 TRBV5-8 CASSGGLADYNEQFF TGTGCCAGCAGCGGGGGACTAGCGGACTACAATGAGCAGTTCTTC
TRBD2 - TRBJ2-7 TRBV27 CASSLVAGGEQYF TGTGCCAGCAGTTTAGTAGCGGGAGGCGAGCAGTACTTC
- - TRBJ1-4 TRBV6-5 CASTRLGRANEKLFF TGTGCCAGCACACGATTGGGCAGGGCTAATGAAAAACTGTTTTTT
- - TRBJ2-6 TRBV7-8 CASSLEPGAPANVLTF TGTGCCAGCAGCTTAGAGCCTGGGGCTCCCGCCAACGTCCTGACTTTC
TRBD1 once TRBJ2-6 TRBV6-2/TRBV6-3 CASSPGGTGANVLTF TGTGCCAGCAGTCCAGGGGGCACTGGGGCCAACGTCCTGACTTTC
TRBD1 - TRBJ2-5 TRBV10-2 CASSELQGKTQYF TGCGCCAGCAGTGAGTTACAGGGGAAGACCCAGTACTTC
- once TRBJ2-5 TRBV21-1 CASSGGRDLDRAVETQYF TGTGCCAGCAGCGGAGGAAGGGATTTGGACAGGGCGGTGGAGACCCAGTACTTC
TRBD1 - TRBJ1-1 TRBV5-4 CASRSGQGGTEAFF TGTGCCAGCAGGTCGGGACAGGGAGGCACTGAAGCTTTCTTT
- - TRBJ2-3 TRBV30 CAWSPGTSTDTQYF TGTGCCTGGAGTCCAGGGACTAGCACAGATACGCAGTATTTT
TRBD1 - TRBJ1-2 TRBV27 CASSLTGANYGYTF TGTGCCAGCAGTTTGACAGGGGCTAACTATGGCTACACCTTC
TRBD1 once TRBJ2-7 TRBV6-8 CASSPGQSYEQYF TGTGCCAGCAGCCCGGGACAGTCCTACGAGCAGTACTTC
- - TRBJ2-3 TRBV25-1 CASSFGDTQYF TGTGCCAGCAGTTTCGGAGATACGCAGTATTTT
- - TRBJ2-1 TRBV27 CASSLPGLGSREQFF TGTGCCAGCAGTTTGCCGGGACTGGGGTCCAGGGAGCAGTTCTTC
- - TRBJ2-1 TRBV19 CASRPPSASYNEQFF TGTGCCAGTAGACCACCTAGCGCTTCCTACAATGAGCAGTTCTTC
TRBD2 - TRBJ2-7 TRBV6-5 CASNLAGAYEQYF TGTGCCAGCAATCTAGCGGGAGCCTACGAGCAGTACTTC
- once TRBJ1-1 TRBV4-2 CASSQEAGAATEAFF TGTGCCAGCAGCCAAGAGGCAGGGGCGGCCACTGAAGCTTTCTTT
- - TRBJ2-5 TRBV29-1 CSVEGIVGDQETQYF TGCAGCGTTGAAGGGATAGTCGGGGACCAAGAGACCCAGTACTTC
TRBD1 - TRBJ2-6 TRBV5-1 CASSPYRGGSSGANVLTF TGCGCCAGCAGCCCGTACAGGGGCGGCAGCTCTGGGGCCAACGTCCTGACTTTC
- - TRBJ1-3 TRBV7-2 CASSPVASYSGNTIYF TGTGCCAGCAGCCCCGTGGCCTCATACTCTGGAAACACCATATATTTT
TRBD2 few TRBJ2-1 TRBV19 CASSTGTSGGSNNEQFF TGTGCCAGTAGTACAGGGACTAGCGGGGGCAGTAACAATGAGCAGTTCTTC
- - TRBJ2-7 TRBV5-5 CASSGGSYEQYF TGTGCCAGCAGCGGGGGGTCCTACGAGCAGTACTTC
TRBD1 - TRBJ1-2 TRBV7-2 CASSSGQGGGYTF TGTGCCAGCAGCTCAGGACAGGGTGGTGGCTACACCTTC
- - TRBJ2-7 TRBV27 CASSFRGAPSYEQYF TGTGCCAGCAGTTTCAGGGGGGCCCCTTCCTACGAGCAGTACTTC
TRBD2 - TRBJ2-1 TRBV9 CASSGSGGRGNEQFF TGTGCCAGCAGCGGGAGCGGGGGGCGGGGCAATGAGCAGTTCTTC
- - TRBJ2-7 TRBV19 CASSGSYEQYF TGTGCCAGTAGCGGGAGCTACGAGCAGTACTTC
- once TRBJ2-1 TRBV7-9 CASSKGSDRIYNEQFF TGTGCCAGCAGCAAGGGGTCCGACAGAATTTACAATGAGCAGTTCTTC
- few TRBJ1-6 TRBV27 CASSLFFRTAENSPLHF TGTGCCAGCAGTTTATTTTTTAGGACAGCCGAAAATTCACCCCTCCACTTT
TRBD2 - TRBJ2-3 TRBV5-8 CASSPGTSGETVYGGTQYF TGTGCCAGCAGCCCTGGGACTAGCGGTGAGACCGTCTACGGAGGGACGCAGTATTTT
- - TRBJ2-7 TRBV11-2 CASSLKKEGSSYEQYF TGTGCCAGCAGCTTGAAAAAAGAGGGAAGCTCCTACGAGCAGTACTTC